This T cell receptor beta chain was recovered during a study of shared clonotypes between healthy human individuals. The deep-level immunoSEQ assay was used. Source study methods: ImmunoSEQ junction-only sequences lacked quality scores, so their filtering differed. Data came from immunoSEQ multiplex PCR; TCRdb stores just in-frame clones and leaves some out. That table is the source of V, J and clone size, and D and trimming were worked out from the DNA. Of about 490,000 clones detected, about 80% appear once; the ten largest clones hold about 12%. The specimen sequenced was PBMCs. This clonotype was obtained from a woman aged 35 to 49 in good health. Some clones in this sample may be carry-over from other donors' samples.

CDR3 nucleotide sequence: TGTGCCAGCAGCGTAGTAGCGCGCGCGGTGAACACCGGGGAGCTGTTTTTT. This sequence encodes CASSVVARAVNTGELFF. The chain recombines TRBV9 with TRBJ2-2, with a tentative D call TRBD2 (5 bases). Germline V gives CDR1 SGDLS, CDR2 YYNGEE. Trimming stripped 0 bases from V and 1 base from J, with 13 bases between. The CDR3 loop spans 17 amino acids.